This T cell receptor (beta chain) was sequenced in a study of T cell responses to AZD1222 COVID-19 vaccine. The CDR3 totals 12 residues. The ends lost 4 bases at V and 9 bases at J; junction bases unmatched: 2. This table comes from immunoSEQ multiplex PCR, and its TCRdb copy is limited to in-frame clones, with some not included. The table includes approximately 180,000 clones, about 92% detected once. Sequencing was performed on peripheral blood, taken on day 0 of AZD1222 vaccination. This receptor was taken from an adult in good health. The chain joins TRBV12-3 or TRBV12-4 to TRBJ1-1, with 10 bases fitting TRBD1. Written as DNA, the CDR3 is TGTGCCAGCAGTTCGGGACAGGGGCAAGCTTTCTTT. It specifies CASSSGQGQAFF.